This entry lists 4 T cell receptor beta chains sequenced from one sample in a study of OX40 agonist ivuxolimab in advanced cancers. The method was immunoSEQ multiplex PCR; TCRdb's version includes in-frame clones alone and lacks a portion of them. The sample records 50,000 or so clones, roughly 88% being singletons. The sequenced sample was CD4+ or CD8+ T cells sorted from blood, obtained in a trial of the OX40 agonist ivuxolimab. The source is an adult with an advanced solid tumor such as melanoma, head and neck, liver or kidney cancer.

CDR3 sequence: CASSSTNQPQHF. Written as DNA, the CDR3 is TGTGCCAGCAGTTCGACAAATCAGCCCCAGCATTTT. V gene TRBV28 combines with J gene TRBJ1-5; no reliable D call. This CDR3 has 12 amino acids. Trimming left V 4 bases short and J 4 bases short, with 5 bases between. Germline V gives CDR1 MDHEN, CDR2 SYDVKM.

V is TRBV14 and J is TRBJ2-2; maybe TRBD2 (6 bases). The V end was cut by 0 bases, the J end by 7 bases, with 9 bases between. The CDR3 is made up of 14 amino acids. Germline V CDR1 and CDR2: SGHDN, FVKESK. The CDR3 reads CASSQERGVGELFF. In DNA, the CDR3 is TGTGCCAGCAGCCAAGAGCGGGGAGTCGGGGAGCTGTTTTTT.

This CDR3 reads CSVEQGAPNEQFF. The CDR3 DNA is TGCAGCGTTGAACAGGGGGCCCCCAATGAGCAGTTCTTC. The chain couples TRBV29-1 to TRBJ2-1; 8 positions match TRBD1. The CDR3 is 13 amino acids. V shed 2 bases and J 6 bases; nucleotides not matched to a gene: 3. The V gene's germline CDR1 is SQVTM and CDR2 ANQGSEA.

This clone was counted a few times. V gene TRBV7-3 combines with J gene TRBJ2-2, with D perhaps TRBD1 (6 bases). V shed 1 base and J shed 6 bases, with 6 bases lying between them. Germline CDR1 SGHTA, CDR2 FQGTGA. The CDR3 extends over 13 amino acids. The CDR3 region is CASSLKGAGELFF. The CDR3 DNA is TGTGCCAGCAGCTTAAAGGGGGCCGGGGAGCTGTTTTTT.